This is a list of T cell receptor beta chains from one sample in a study of cytomegalovirus exposure and HLA in healthy donors. The protocol was immunoSEQ multiplex PCR, while the TCRdb copy is restricted to in-frame clones and leaves out a portion. The sample shows roughly 100,000 clones, roughly a tenth of them seen only once. Sequencing input: PBMCs. These receptors came from a man aged 35 to 55 in good health and CMV-seropositive. Each CDR3 is given with its conserved first and last residue. The order of the fields is J gene, clone size, D gene, V gene, CDR3 protein, CDR3 DNA. D genes are given only for firm matches. Only some rows state a clone size, as once, few, many or a class for expanded clones.

j_gene: TRBJ1-2
abundance: .
d_gene: TRBD1
v_gene: TRBV18
CDR3aa: CASSLQGADYGYTF
CDR3nt: TGTGCCAGCTCACTACAGGGGGCAGACTATGGCTACACCTTC

j_gene: TRBJ2-1
abundance: .
d_gene: TRBD2
v_gene: TRBV7-9
CDR3aa: CASSFLGGLSLAGRNEQFF
CDR3nt: TGTGCCAGCAGCTTTCTTGGGGGCCTGTCCCTAGCGGGAAGGAATGAGCAGTTCTTC

j_gene: TRBJ1-1
abundance: few
d_gene: .
v_gene: TRBV11-3
CDR3aa: CASSQTGDTEAFF
CDR3nt: TGTGCCAGCAGCCAAACGGGGGACACTGAAGCTTTCTTT

j_gene: TRBJ2-3
abundance: few
d_gene: TRBD1
v_gene: TRBV7-2
CDR3aa: CASSLGQGRIDTQYF
CDR3nt: TGTGCCAGCAGCTTAGGACAGGGAAGGATTGATACGCAGTATTTT

j_gene: TRBJ1-6
abundance: few
d_gene: .
v_gene: TRBV9
CDR3aa: CASSVAAAGHMSPLHF
CDR3nt: TGTGCCAGCAGCGTAGCGGCAGCCGGACACATGTCACCCCTCCACTTT

j_gene: TRBJ2-2
abundance: .
d_gene: .
v_gene: TRBV9
CDR3aa: CASSQNTGELFF
CDR3nt: TGTGCCAGCAGCCAGAACACCGGGGAGCTGTTTTTT

j_gene: TRBJ1-2
abundance: few
d_gene: .
v_gene: TRBV5-4
CDR3aa: CASSAQHLGGLNGYTF
CDR3nt: TGTGCCAGCAGCGCACAACACTTAGGGGGTCTTAATGGCTACACCTTC

j_gene: TRBJ1-5
abundance: few
d_gene: TRBD1
v_gene: TRBV5-6
CDR3aa: CASSLATTGGLGNQPQHF
CDR3nt: TGTGCCAGCAGCTTGGCTACTACAGGGGGCCTGGGCAATCAGCCCCAGCATTTT

j_gene: TRBJ1-2
abundance: .
d_gene: .
v_gene: TRBV5-1
CDR3aa: CASSTTGLDGYTF
CDR3nt: TGCGCCAGCAGCACCACAGGGCTGGATGGCTACACCTTC

j_gene: TRBJ2-7
abundance: .
d_gene: TRBD1
v_gene: TRBV28
CDR3aa: CASGDRRASYEQYF
CDR3nt: TGTGCCAGCGGGGACAGGCGAGCCTCCTACGAGCAGTACTTC

j_gene: TRBJ2-3
abundance: .
d_gene: .
v_gene: TRBV6-5
CDR3aa: CASSWSAAADTQYF
CDR3nt: TGTGCCAGCAGTTGGTCAGCGGCGGCGGATACGCAGTATTTT

j_gene: TRBJ1-2
abundance: few
d_gene: TRBD1
v_gene: TRBV11-2
CDR3aa: CASSLEWAGGTYGYTF
CDR3nt: TGTGCCAGCAGCTTAGAGTGGGCAGGGGGCACCTATGGCTACACCTTC

j_gene: TRBJ2-1
abundance: .
d_gene: TRBD2
v_gene: TRBV7-7
CDR3aa: CASSLGLAGVREQFF
CDR3nt: TGTGCTAGCAGCTTAGGACTAGCGGGAGTTCGTGAGCAGTTCTTC

j_gene: TRBJ1-1
abundance: few
d_gene: .
v_gene: TRBV12-5
CDR3aa: CASGLYSTNTEAFF
CDR3nt: TGTGCTAGTGGTTTGTACAGCACGAACACTGAAGCTTTCTTT